This T cell receptor beta chain is drawn from a study of blood T cell repertoires in COVID-19. Study-level information: The United States, Italy and Spain were the sources of the acute and convalescent COVID-19 samples. Sources were T cells, B-cell-depleted T cells, or PBMCs; the material itself was cDNA or gDNA.

V lost 2 bases, J lost 3 bases, and 11 bases lay in between. The CDR3 extends over 15 amino acids. The germline gives CDR1 MGHDK, CDR2 SYGVNS. The repertoire was sequenced with immunoSEQ multiplex PCR; TCRdb's copy has only in-frame clones and lacks some. The sample has about 140,000 clones, 80% to 90% seen once. Sequenced: peripheral blood. V gene TRBV25-1 combines with J gene TRBJ1-5, with D possibly TRBD1 on 5 matching bases. This receptor was obtained from a woman between 50 and 59 years old with acute or convalescent COVID-19. The CDR3 is CASSEDGGNNQPQHF. CDR3 nucleotides: TGTGCCAGCAGTGAAGACGGGGGAAACAATCAGCCCCAGCATTTT.